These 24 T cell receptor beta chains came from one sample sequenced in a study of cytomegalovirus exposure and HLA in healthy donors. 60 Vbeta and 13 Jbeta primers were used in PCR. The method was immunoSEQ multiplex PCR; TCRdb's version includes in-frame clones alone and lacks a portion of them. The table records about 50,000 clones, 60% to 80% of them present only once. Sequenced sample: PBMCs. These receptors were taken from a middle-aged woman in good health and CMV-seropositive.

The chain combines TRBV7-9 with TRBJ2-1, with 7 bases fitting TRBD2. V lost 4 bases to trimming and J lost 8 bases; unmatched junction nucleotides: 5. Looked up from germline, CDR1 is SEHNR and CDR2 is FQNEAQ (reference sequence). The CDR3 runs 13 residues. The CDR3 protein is CASSSTSIHEQFF. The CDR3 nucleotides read TGTGCCAGCAGCTCGACTAGCATCCATGAGCAGTTCTTC.

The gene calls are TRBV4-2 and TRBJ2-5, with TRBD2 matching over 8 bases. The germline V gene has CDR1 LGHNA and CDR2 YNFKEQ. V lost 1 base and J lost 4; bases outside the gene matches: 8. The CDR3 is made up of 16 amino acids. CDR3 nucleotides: TGTGCCAGCAGCCAAGTTTTCTCGGGGGGGCGAGAGACCCAGTACTTC. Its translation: CASSQVFSGGRETQYF.

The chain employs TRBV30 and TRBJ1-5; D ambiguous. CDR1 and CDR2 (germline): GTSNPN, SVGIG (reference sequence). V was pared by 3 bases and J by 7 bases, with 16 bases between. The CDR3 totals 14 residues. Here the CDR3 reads CAWSALSGNQPQHF. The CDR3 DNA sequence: TGTGCCTGGAGCGCGTTGTCGGGGAACCAGCCCCAGCATTTT. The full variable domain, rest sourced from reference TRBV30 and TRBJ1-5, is SQTIHQWPATLVQPVGSPLSLECTVEGTSNPNLYWYRQAAGRGLQLLFYSVGIGQISSEVPQNLSASRPQDRQFILSSKKLLLSDSGFYLCAWSALSGNQPQHFGDGTRLSIL.

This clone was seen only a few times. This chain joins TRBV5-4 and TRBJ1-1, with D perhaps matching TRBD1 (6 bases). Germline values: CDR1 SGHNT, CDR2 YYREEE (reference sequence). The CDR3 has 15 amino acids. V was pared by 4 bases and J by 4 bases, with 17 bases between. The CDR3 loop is CASSTARGGGTEAFF. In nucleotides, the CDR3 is TGTGCCAGCAGCACTGCCAGGGGCGGGGGCACTGAAGCTTTCTTT.

The CDR3 spells CASSLSQQGSDTDTQYF. The CDR3 DNA reads as TGTGCCAGCAGTTTATCCCAACAGGGGTCGGACACAGATACGCAGTATTTT. V is TRBV28 and J is TRBJ2-3; 7 bases align to TRBD1. Trimming removed 1 base from V and 2 bases from J; junction bases left unmatched: 9. The CDR3 spans 17 residues. The germline CDR1 and CDR2 sequences are MDHEN and SYDVKM.

The CDR3 region has the DNA TGTGCCAGCAGCTTAACGTACGGGGATGTAGCTTTCTTT. The encoded protein is CASSLTYGDVAFF. This rearrangement joins TRBV7-3 to TRBJ1-1; D is uncertain. CDR3 size: 13 residues. Trimming took off 0 bases at V and 10 bases at J, with 12 bases between the two ends. The germline V gene has CDR1 SGHTA and CDR2 FQGTGA. The whole variable domain, filled in from reference TRBV7-3 and TRBJ1-1, reads GAGVSQTPSNKVTEKGKYVELRCDPISGHTALYWYRQSLGQGPEFLIYFQGTGAADDSGLPNDRFFAVRPEGSVSTLKIQRTERGDSAVYLCASSLTYGDVAFFGQGTRLTVV.

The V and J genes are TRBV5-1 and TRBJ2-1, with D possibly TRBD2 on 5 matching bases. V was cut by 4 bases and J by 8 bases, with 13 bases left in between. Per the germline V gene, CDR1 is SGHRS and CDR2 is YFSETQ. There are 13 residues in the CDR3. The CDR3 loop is CASSRTLSDEQFF. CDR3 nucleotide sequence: TGCGCCAGCAGCCGGACTCTGAGCGATGAGCAGTTCTTC. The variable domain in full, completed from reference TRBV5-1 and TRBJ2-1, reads KAGVTQTPRYLIKTRGQQVTLSCSPISGHRSVSWYQQTPGQGLQFLFEYFSETQRNKGNFPGRFSGRQFSNSRSEMNVSTLELGDSALYLCASSRTLSDEQFFGPGTRLTVL.

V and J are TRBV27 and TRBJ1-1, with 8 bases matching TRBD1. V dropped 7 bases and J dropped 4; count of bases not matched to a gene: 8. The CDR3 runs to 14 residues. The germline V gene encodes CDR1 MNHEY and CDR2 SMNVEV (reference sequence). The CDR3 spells CASTPRQGSTEAFF. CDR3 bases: TGTGCCAGCACCCCTAGACAGGGGAGCACTGAAGCTTTCTTT.

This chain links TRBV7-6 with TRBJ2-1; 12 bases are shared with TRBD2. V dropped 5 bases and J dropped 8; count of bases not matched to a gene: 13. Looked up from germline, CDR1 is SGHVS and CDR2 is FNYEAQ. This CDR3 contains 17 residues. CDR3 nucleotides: TGTGCCAGCAGCAGATCCCCCCTAGCGGGGGGGATATATGAGCAGTTCTTC. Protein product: CASSRSPLAGGIYEQFF.

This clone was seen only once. The CDR3 coding sequence is TGTGCCAGCAGCCAGACGGGCTCCTACGAGCAGTACTTC. Amino acid sequence: CASSQTGSYEQYF. This chain links TRBV27 with TRBJ2-7, with no clear D. Trimming took 6 bases from V and 0 from J, leaving 9 bases between them. Germline assignment: CDR1 MNHEY and CDR2 SMNVEV (reference sequence). The CDR3 runs 13 residues.

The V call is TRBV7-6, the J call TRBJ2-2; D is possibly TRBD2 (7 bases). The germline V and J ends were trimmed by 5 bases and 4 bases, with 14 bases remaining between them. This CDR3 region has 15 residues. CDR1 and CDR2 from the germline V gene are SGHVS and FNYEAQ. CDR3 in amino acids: CASSPVGGVTGELFF. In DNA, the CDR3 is TGTGCCAGCAGCCCGGTAGGGGGGGTCACCGGGGAGCTGTTTTTT.

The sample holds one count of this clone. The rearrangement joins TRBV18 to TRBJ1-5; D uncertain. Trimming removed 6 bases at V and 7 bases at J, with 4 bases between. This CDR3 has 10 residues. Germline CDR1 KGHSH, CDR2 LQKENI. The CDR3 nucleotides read TGTGCCAGCTCCCCGCAGCCCCAGCATTTT. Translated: CASSPQPQHF. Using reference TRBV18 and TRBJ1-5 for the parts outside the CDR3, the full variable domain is NAGVMQNPRHLVRRRGQEARLRCSPMKGHSHVYWYRQLPEEGLKFMVYLQKENIIDESGMPKERFSAEFPKEGPSILRIQQVVRGDSAAYFCASSPQPQHFGDGTRLSIL.

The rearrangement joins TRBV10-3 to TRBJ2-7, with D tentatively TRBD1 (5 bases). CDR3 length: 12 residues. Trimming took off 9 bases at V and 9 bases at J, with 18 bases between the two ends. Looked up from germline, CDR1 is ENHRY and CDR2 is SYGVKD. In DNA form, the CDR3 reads TGTGCCATTGGAGACAGTGCAGGCGTGCAGTACTTC. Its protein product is CAIGDSAGVQYF.

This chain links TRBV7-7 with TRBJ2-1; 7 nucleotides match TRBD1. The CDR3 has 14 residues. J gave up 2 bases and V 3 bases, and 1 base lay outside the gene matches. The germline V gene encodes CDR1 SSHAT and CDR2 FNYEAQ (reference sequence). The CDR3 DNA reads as TGTGCCAGCAGCTTGGGGACAGCCTACAATGAGCAGTTCTTC. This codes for CASSLGTAYNEQFF.

The CDR3 sequence: CASSRQLSSYEQYF. The CDR3 nucleotides read TGTGCCAGCAGTCGACAGTTGAGCTCCTACGAGCAGTACTTC. The rearrangement uses TRBV6-5 and TRBJ2-7, with D tentatively TRBD1 (5 bases). V shed 5 bases and J shed 0 bases, with 11 bases lying between them. There are 14 residues in the CDR3. Germline lookup yields CDR1 MNHEY and CDR2 SVGAGI.

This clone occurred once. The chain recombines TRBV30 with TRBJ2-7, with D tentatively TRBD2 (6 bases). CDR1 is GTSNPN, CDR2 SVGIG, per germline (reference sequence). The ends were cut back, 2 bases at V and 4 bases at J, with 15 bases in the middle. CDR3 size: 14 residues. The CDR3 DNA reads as TGTGCCTGGAGTCCCCCCGCGGGACCTTACGAGCAGTACTTC. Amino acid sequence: CAWSPPAGPYEQYF. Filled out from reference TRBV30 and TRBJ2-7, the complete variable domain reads SQTIHQWPATLVQPVGSPLSLECTVEGTSNPNLYWYRQAAGRGLQLLFYSVGIGQISSEVPQNLSASRPQDRQFILSSKKLLLSDSGFYLCAWSPPAGPYEQYFGPGTRLTVT.

In DNA form, the CDR3 reads TGTGCCAGCAGCTTTGGAGCGGTTCAAGAGACCCAGTACTTC. This gives the protein CASSFGAVQETQYF. This chain joins TRBV13 and TRBJ2-5; possible D gene TRBD2, 5 bases. The CDR3 spans 14 residues. Trimming shortened V by 3 bases and J by 2 bases, and 10 bases separated the two germline ends. Germline CDR1 reads PRHDT; CDR2 reads FYEKMQ (reference sequence). Drawing the rest from reference TRBV13 and TRBJ2-5, the complete variable domain is AAGVIQSPRHLIKEKRETATLKCYPIPRHDTVYWYQQGPGQDPQFLISFYEKMQSDKGSIPDRFSAQQFSDYHSELNMSSLELGDSALYFCASSFGAVQETQYFGPGTRLLVL.

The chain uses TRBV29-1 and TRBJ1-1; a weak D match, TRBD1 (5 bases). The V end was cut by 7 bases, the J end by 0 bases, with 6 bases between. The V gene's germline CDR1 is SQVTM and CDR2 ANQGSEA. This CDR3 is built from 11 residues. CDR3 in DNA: TGCAGCGGACAGATGAACACTGAAGCTTTCTTT. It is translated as CSGQMNTEAFF.

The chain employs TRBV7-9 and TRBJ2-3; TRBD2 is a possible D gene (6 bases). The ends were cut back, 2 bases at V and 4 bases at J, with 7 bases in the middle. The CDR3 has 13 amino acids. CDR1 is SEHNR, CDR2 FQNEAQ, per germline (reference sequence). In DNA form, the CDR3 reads TGTGCCAGCAGCTTATGGGGGGCAGATACGCAGTATTTT. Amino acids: CASSLWGADTQYF. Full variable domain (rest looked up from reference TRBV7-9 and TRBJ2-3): DTGVSQNPRHKITKRGQNVTFRCDPISEHNRLYWYRQTLGQGPEFLTYFQNEAQLEKSRLLSDRFSAERPKGSFSTLEIQRTEQGDSAMYLCASSLWGADTQYFGPGTRLTVL.

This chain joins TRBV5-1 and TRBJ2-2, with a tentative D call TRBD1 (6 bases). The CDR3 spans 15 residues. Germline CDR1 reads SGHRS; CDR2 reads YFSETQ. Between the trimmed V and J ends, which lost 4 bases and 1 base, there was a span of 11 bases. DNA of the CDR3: TGCGCCAGCAGCGAGGCACAGGGGAACACCGGGGAGCTGTTTTTT. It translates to CASSEAQGNTGELFF.

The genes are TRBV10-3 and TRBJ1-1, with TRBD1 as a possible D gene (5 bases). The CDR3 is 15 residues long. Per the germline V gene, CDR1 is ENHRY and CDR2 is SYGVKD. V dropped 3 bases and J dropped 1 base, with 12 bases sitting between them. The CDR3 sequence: CAISDRRGANTEAFF. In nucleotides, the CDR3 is TGTGCCATCAGTGACCGGAGGGGTGCGAACACTGAAGCTTTCTTT.

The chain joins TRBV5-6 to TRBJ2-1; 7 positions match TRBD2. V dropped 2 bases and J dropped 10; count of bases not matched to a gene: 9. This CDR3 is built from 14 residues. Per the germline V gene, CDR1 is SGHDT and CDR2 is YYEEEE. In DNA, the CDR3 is TGTGCCAGCAGCTTATTCAGCGGGGTCAGGGAGCAGTTCTTC. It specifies CASSLFSGVREQFF.

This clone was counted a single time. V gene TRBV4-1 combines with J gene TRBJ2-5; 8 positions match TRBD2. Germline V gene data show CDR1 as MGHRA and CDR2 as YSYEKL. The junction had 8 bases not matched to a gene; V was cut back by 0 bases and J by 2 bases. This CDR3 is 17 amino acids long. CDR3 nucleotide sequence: TGCGCCAGCAGCCAAGAATATGTCACTAGCGGACAAGAGACCCAGTACTTC. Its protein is CASSQEYVTSGQETQYF.

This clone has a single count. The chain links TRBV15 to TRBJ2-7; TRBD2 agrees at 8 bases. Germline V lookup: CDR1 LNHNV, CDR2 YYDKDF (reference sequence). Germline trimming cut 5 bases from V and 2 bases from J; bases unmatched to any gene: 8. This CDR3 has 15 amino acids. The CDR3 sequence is CATSHPAGGTYEQYF. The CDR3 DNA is TGTGCCACCAGCCACCCTGCGGGGGGAACCTACGAGCAGTACTTC. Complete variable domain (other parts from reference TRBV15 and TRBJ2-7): DAMVIQNPRYQVTQFGKPVTLSCSQTLNHNVMYWYQQKSSQAPKLLFHYYDKDFNNEADTPDNFQSRRPNTSFCFLDIRSPGLGDTAMYLCATSHPAGGTYEQYFGPGTRLTVT.